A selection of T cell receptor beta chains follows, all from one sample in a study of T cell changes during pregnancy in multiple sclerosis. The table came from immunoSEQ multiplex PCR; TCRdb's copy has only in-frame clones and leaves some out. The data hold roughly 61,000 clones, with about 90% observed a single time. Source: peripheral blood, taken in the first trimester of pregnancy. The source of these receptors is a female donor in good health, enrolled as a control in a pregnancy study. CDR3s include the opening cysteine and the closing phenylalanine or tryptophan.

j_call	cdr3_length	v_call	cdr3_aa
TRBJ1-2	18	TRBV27	CASSLTPTGGSHNYGYTF
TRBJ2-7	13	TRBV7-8	CASSLARPSEQYF
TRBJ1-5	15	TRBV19	CASSRTWDSNQPQHF
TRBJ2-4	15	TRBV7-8	CASSPTGGAHNIQYF
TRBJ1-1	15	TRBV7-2	CASSLDRAANTEAFF
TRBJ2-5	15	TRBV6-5	CASTSGQGYQETQYF
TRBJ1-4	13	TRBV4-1	CASSRGIGEKLFF
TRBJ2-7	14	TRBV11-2	CASSYADIGVEQYF
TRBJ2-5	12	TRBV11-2	CASSTIAETQYF
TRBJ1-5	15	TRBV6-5	CASSLVAGQNQPQHF
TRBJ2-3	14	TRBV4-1	CASSPGGSTDTQYF
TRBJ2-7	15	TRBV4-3	CASSPPGQGHYEQYF
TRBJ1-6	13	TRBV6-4	CASSDGGNSPLHF
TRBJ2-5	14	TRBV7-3	CASSPPGSEETQYF
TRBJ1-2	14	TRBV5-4	CASSPQQQSYGYTF
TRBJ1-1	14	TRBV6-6	CASSPRGHNTEAFF
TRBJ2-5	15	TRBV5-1	CANSLAGGPQETQYF
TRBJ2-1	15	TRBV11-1	CASSLAGGRNNEQFF
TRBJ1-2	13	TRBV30	CAWSVQGSYGYTF
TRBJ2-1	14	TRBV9	CASSNRLQTGEQFF
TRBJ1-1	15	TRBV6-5	CASSYGGGAKAEAFF
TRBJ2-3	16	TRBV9	CASSPGTSSRTDTQYF
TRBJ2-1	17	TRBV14	CASSTQTVWGIYNEQFF
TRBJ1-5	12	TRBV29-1	CSPREGNQPQHF
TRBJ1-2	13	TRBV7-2	CASSLDTGIRYTF
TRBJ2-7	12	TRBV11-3	CASGLVAYEQYF
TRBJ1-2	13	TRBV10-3	CAATGNANYGYTF
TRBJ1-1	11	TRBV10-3	CAISRDSEAFF
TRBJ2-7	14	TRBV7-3	CASSLNKGPYEQYF
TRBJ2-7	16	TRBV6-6	CASSYTRGGVGDEQYF
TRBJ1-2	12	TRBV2	CASSTPPGGYTF
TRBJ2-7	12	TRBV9	CASSPGSYEQYF
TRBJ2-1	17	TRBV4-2	CASSQGSSSGAYNEQFF
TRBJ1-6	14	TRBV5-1	CASSLEGGNSPLHF
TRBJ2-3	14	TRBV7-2	CASSILPRGDTQYF
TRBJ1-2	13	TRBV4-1	CDAQKGRGYGYTF
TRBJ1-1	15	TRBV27	CASSLSMGPNTEAFF
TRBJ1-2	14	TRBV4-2	CASSQEGAAYGYTF
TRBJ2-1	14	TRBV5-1	CASSLRREYNEQFF
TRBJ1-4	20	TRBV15	CATSRAQGRGNIATNEKLFF
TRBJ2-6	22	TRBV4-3	CASSQDYRTGGGPALWANVLTF
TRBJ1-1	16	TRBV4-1	CASSQEPTGVNTEAFF
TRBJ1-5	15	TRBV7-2	CASSLGDYSNQPQHF
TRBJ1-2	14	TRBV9	CASSSTTIVRGYTF
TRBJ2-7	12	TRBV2	CASSVIVYEQYF
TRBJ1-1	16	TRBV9	CASSAPKGQPNTEAFF
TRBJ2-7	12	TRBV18	CASSPNSYEQYF
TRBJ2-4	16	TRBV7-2	CASSLATSATKNIQYF
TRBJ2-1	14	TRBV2	CASSRRAGEIEQFF
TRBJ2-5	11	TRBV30	CAWTKGGTQYF
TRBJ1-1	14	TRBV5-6	CASSLANGNTEAFF
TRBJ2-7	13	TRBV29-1	CSVRQGFFYEQYF
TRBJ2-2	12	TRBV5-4	CASRGGTGELFF
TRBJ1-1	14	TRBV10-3	CAITNTGVRTEAFF
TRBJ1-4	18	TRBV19	CASSIDPNLVATNEKLFF
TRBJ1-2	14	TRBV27	CASRTPGDPYGYTF
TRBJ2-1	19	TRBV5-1	CASSLGTGGSLSSYNEQFF
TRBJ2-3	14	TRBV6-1	CASGLAAPTDTQYF
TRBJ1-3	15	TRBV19	CASSTTGGIRNTIYF